Reported below is one T cell receptor (beta chain). Its antigen remains unidentified. Healthy people donating bone marrow made up the donors. CDR1 SGHRS and CDR2 YFSETQ come from the germline V gene. This CDR3 has 15 amino acids. Trimming cost V 1 base and J 0 bases, with 9 bases left between them. The PCR had 60 Vbeta and 13 Jbeta primers. The assay was immunoSEQ multiplex PCR, and TCRdb's table has in-frame clones only and misses some. In the table there are approximately 100,000 clones, 64% of which are singletons. This sample is drawn from a study of cytomegalovirus exposure and HLA in healthy donors. Study-wide background: Of the donors genotyped, 398 in all, 75% to 85% fell in the Caucasian-associated ancestry cluster. General study results and limits: Some segments of the V type, notably TRBV6-2 and TRBV6-3, were excluded as indistinguishable. With later analysis, a missense DCLRE1C variant became linked to TCR beta V- and J-gene trimming.

Sequenced input: PBMCs. The chain employs TRBV5-1 and TRBJ2-3; the D gene is possibly TRBD1 (5 bases). This clonotype originated in a man in his 60s in good health and CMV-seronegative. This CDR3 is CASSLPTASTDTQYF. Written as DNA, the CDR3 is TGCGCCAGCAGCTTGCCGACAGCTAGCACAGATACGCAGTATTTT.